Listed here is a single T cell receptor beta chain. No antigen is known for it. The source of the sample is a study of CD8+ T cells in alopecia areata. About the study: The study gave tofacitinib for 6 to 18 months, then 6 months off drug. Study-level results: There were also resident alphabeta T cells of normal skin sequenced in scalp samples.

The CDR3 is made up of 16 amino acids. Germline lookup yields CDR1 MNHNY and CDR2 SVGAGI (reference sequence). Trimming took 0 bases from V and 7 from J; bases not matched to a gene: 9. Treatment: oral pan-JAK inhibitor, 5-10 mg twice daily. CD4+ and CD8+ T cells were sorted from PBMCs. cDNA serving as the sequencing template came from extracted, reverse transcribed RNA. Only in-frame clones appear in the TCRdb table, and some are missing; sequencing was by immunoSEQ multiplex PCR. The sample lists tens of thousands of clones; approximately 30% were seen once. The specimen was CD8+ T cells sorted from blood, collected at week 4, from a patient treated with tofacitinib. This receptor was taken from a human donor with alopecia areata. The chain joins TRBV6-6 to TRBJ2-1; 7 nucleotides align to TRBD2. The CDR3: CASSYSAGDRRNEQFF. The CDR3 bases are TGTGCCAGCAGTTACTCGGCGGGAGATAGAAGGAATGAGCAGTTCTTC.